The 6 T cell receptor beta chains below were found in one sample sequenced in a study of regulatory T cells in long-lasting Graves disease. Time point of the sample: newly diagnosed GD, antithyroid drugs for less than 3 months. Following extraction of RNA from PBMCs, that RNA was used to make the TCR library. Building the TCR beta libraries relied on iRepertoire HTBI primers, and CDR3 regions underwent Arm-PCR. Using its own MiXCR run on the multiplex PCR reads, TCRdb lists one record per CDR3 protein. The data contain some 500,000 distinct CDR3 sequences, approximately 16% of them singletons. The data also belong to a second study, concerning T cells in Graves' hyperthyroidism and ophthalmopathy.

Sequenced here: peripheral blood mononuclear cells (PBMCs), sampled at new diagnosis, from a patient treated with antithyroid drugs. All receptors come from a woman aged 35-60 years with Graves disease.

The J gene is TRBJ2-3, the V gene TRBV10-1; D not resolved. The CDR3 totals 15 residues. From germline, CDR1 is WNHNN and CDR2 SYGVQD (reference sequence). The V end was cut by 3 bases, the J end by 4 bases, with 14 bases between. CDR3 residues: CASSDSDPKPDTQYF. CDR3 coding DNA: TGCGCCAGCAGTGACTCGGATCCCAAGCCAGATACGCAGTATTTT.

As regards this clonotype: The junction does not match germline at one end; this may be a read error. The chain couples TRBV3-1 to TRBJ1-1; the D is unclear. From germline, CDR1 is LGHDT and CDR2 YNNKEL (reference sequence). This CDR3 is built from 16 residues. CDR3: CVSSQDAWVMNTEAFF. In DNA, the CDR3 is TGCGTCAGCAGCCAAGACGCGTGGGTGATGAACACTGAAGCTTTCTTT.

This clonotype was counted at least ten times. This chain uses TRBV30 with TRBJ2-4, with unresolved D. Germline V CDR1 and CDR2: GTSNPN, SVGIG (reference sequence). The CDR3 has 13 residues. Trimming left V 1 base short and J 4 bases short, with 8 bases between. This CDR3 is CAWSASLKNIQYF. As DNA, the CDR3 is TGTGCCTGGAGTGCCAGCTTGAAAAACATTCAGTACTTC.

This clonotype was detected only a few times. The rearrangement links TRBV18 to TRBJ2-5; D perhaps matches TRBD2 (6 bases). Trimming shortened V by 6 bases and J by 2 bases, and 19 bases separated the two germline ends. Germline V gene sequence: CDR1 KGHSH, CDR2 LQKENI. This CDR3 spans 16 amino acids. The CDR3 coding sequence is TGTGCCAGCTCGCAAGGGTCGGGGGTTTATCAAGAGACCCAGTACTTC. Translating it yields CASSQGSGVYQETQYF.

The table lists this clonotype with many counts. V and J are TRBV28 and TRBJ1-2; tentative D call: TRBD1 (6 bases). The CDR3 extends over 16 amino acids. The germline V gene has CDR1 MDHEN and CDR2 SYDVKM. V was trimmed by 4 bases and J by 1 base, leaving 16 bases between them. CDR3 coding DNA: TGTGCCAGCAGTTCGCAGGGGCGGGATAATAACTATGGCTACACCTTC. The encoded protein is CASSSQGRDNNYGYTF.

The chain employs TRBV6-1 and TRBJ2-1, with a tentative D call TRBD2 (7 bases). Germline loops: CDR1 MNHNS, CDR2 SASEGT. With 8 bases removed from V and 9 bases from J, the gap between germline ends came to 20 bases. The CDR3 consists of 14 residues. DNA of the CDR3: TGTGCCAGCCCAGGGGACTACCTTCTGGGTGAGCAGTTCTTC. Translating gives CASPGDYLLGEQFF.